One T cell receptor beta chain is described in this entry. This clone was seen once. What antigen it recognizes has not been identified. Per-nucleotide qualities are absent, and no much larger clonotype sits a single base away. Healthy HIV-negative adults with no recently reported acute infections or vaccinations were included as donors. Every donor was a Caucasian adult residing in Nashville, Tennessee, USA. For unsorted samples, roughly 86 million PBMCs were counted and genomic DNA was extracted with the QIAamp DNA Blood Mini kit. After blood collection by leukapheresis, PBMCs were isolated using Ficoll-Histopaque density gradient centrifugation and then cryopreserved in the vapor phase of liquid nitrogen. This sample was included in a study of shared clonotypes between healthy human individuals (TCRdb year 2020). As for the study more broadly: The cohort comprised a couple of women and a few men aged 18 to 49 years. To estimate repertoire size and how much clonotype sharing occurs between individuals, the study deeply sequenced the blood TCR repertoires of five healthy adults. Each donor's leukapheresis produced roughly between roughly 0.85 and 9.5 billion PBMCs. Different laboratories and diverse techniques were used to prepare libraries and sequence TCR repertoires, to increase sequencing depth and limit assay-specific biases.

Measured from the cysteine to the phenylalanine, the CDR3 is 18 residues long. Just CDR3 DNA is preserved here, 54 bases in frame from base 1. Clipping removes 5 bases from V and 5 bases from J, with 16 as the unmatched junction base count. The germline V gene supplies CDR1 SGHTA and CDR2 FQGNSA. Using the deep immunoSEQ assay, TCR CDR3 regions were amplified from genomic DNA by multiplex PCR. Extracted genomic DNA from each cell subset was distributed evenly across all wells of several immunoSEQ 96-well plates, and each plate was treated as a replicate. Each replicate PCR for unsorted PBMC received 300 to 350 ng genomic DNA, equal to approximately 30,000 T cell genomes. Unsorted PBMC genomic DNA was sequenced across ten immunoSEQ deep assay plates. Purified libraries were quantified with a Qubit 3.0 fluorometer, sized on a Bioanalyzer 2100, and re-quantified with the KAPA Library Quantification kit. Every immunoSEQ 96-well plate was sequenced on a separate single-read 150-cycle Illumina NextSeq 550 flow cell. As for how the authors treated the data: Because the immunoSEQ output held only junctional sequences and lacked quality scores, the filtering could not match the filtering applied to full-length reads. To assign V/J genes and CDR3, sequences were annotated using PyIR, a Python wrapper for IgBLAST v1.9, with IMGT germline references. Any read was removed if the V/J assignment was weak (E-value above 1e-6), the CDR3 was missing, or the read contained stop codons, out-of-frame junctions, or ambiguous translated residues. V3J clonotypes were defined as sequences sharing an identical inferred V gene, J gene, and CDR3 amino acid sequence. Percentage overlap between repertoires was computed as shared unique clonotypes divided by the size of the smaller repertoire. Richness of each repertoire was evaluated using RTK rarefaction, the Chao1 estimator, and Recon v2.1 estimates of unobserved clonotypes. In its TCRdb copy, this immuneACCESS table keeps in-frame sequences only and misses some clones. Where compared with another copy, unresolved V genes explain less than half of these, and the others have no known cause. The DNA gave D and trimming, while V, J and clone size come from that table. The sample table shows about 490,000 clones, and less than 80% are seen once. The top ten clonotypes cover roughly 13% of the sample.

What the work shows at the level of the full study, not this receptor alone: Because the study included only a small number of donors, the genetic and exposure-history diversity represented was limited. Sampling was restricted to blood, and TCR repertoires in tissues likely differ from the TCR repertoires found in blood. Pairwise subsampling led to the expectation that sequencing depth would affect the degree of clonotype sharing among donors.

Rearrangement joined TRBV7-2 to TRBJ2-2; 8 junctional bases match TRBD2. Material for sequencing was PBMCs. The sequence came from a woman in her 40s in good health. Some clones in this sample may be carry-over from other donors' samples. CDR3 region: CASSQFLSAGASTGELFF. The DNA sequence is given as TGTGCCAGCAGCCAATTCCTCTCAGCGGGAGCCTCTACCGGGGAGCTGTTTTTT.